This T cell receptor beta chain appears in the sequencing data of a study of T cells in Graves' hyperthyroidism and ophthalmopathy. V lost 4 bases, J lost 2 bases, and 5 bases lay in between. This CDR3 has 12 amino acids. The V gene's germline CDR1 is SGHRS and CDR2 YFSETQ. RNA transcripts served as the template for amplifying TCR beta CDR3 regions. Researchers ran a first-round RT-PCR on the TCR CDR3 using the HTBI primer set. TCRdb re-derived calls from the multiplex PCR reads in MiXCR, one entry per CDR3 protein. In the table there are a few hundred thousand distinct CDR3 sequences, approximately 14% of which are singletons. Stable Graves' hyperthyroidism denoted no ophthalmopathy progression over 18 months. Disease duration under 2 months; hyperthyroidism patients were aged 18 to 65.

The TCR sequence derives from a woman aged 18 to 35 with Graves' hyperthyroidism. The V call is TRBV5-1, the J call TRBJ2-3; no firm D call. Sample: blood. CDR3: CASSQNTDTQYF. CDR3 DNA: TGCGCCAGCAGCCAAAACACAGATACGCAGTATTTT.